The 26 T cell receptor beta chains below all came from one sample that was sequenced in a study of T cell responses to AZD1222 COVID-19 vaccine. Here immunoSEQ multiplex PCR was the method, and the copy in TCRdb shows in-frame clones only, minus some. The sample includes around 78,000 clones, 88% of them seen just once. The sample here was peripheral blood, taken on day 0 of MenACWY control vaccination. Every receptor here comes from an adult in good health.

The table lists this clone with a count of one. V usage is TRBV6-5 and J usage is TRBJ2-5; 10 bases agree with TRBD2. Germline CDR1 and CDR2: MNHEY and SVGAGI. The CDR3 sequence is 15 residues long. V lost 3 bases to trimming and J lost 2 bases; unmatched junction nucleotides: 3. The DNA of the CDR3 is TGTGCCAGCAGTTATAGCGGGGGGCCTCAAGAGACCCAGTACTTC. This encodes CASSYSGGPQETQYF.

This chain uses TRBV6-2 or TRBV6-3 with TRBJ1-1; 8 bases map to TRBD1. J gave up 7 bases and V 4 bases, and 2 bases lay outside the gene matches. This CDR3 has 12 residues. Germline V CDR1 and CDR2: MNHEY, SVGEGT. The CDR3 here is CASSLTGGEAFF. The CDR3 DNA follows: TGTGCCAGCAGTTTAACAGGGGGTGAAGCTTTCTTT.

This rearrangement joins TRBV6-4 to TRBJ1-1; perhaps TRBD1 as D (5 bases). Trimming took 5 bases from V and 7 from J, leaving 14 bases between them. The germline V gene encodes CDR1 MRHNA and CDR2 SNTAGT. This CDR3 is built from 13 residues. The CDR3: CASSQDTGREAFF. The CDR3 DNA reads TGTGCCAGCAGTCAGGACACGGGGCGTGAAGCTTTCTTT.

The J gene is TRBJ2-3, the V gene TRBV7-2; TRBD2 matches at 8 bases. The CDR3 consists of 14 residues. The germline CDR1 and CDR2 sequences are SGHTA and FQGNSA. J gave up 2 bases and V 5 bases, and 3 bases lay outside the gene matches. The CDR3, as DNA: TGTGCCAGCAGCCTTAGCGGGGCCACAGATACGCAGTATTTT. Translating gives CASSLSGATDTQYF.

The V call is TRBV7-6, the J call TRBJ1-2, with 8 bases fitting TRBD1. Per the germline V gene, CDR1 is SGHVS and CDR2 is FNYEAQ. This CDR3 is 14 amino acids long. J was trimmed by 1 base and V by 5 bases; bases with no gene match: 3. In nucleotides, the CDR3 is TGTGCCAGCAGCCCCGGACAGGGTAACTATGGCTACACCTTC. It encodes CASSPGQGNYGYTF.

V and J are TRBV11-2 and TRBJ2-7, with D perhaps TRBD1 (6 bases). V lost 0 bases to trimming and J lost 4 bases, with 13 bases between them. Germline V gives CDR1 SGHAT, CDR2 FQNNGV. This CDR3 is 15 amino acids long. The CDR3 coding sequence is TGTGCCAGCAGCTTAGAGGGGACATCCGGATACGAGCAGTACTTC. Translated, it gives CASSLEGTSGYEQYF. Variable domain in full (rest from reference TRBV11-2 and TRBJ2-7): EAGVAQSPRYKIIEKRQSVAFWCNPISGHATLYWYQQILGQGPKLLIQFQNNGVVDDSQLPKDRFSAERLKGVDSTLKIQPAKLEDSAVYLCASSLEGTSGYEQYFGPGTRLTVT.

J is TRBJ2-1 and V is TRBV14; the D is unclear. This CDR3 spans 15 amino acids. The V end lost 1 base, the J end lost 7 bases, and 14 bases lay between the germline ends. Germline lookup yields CDR1 SGHDN and CDR2 FVKESK. This CDR3 is CASSQVRNTWNEQFF. Written as DNA, the CDR3 is TGTGCCAGCAGCCAAGTCCGGAACACCTGGAATGAGCAGTTCTTC.

The V and J genes are TRBV3-1 (or the pseudogene TRBV3-2) and TRBJ2-3, with a weak D call TRBD2 (6 bases). V was clipped by 4 bases and J by 3 bases, with 20 bases between them. In germline, CDR1 is LGHDT, CDR2 YNNKEL (reference sequence). This CDR3 is built from 17 residues. CDR3 residues: CASSRGLQASLTDTQYF. As DNA, the CDR3 is TGTGCCAGCAGCCGGGGACTCCAAGCCTCCTTAACAGATACGCAGTATTTT.

This chain uses TRBV7-3 with TRBJ2-3, with D uncertain. CDR1 and CDR2 from the germline V gene are SGHTA and FQGTGA. The V end was cut by 3 bases, the J end by 2 bases, with 15 bases between. This CDR3 has 16 amino acids. In nucleotides, the CDR3 is TGTGCCAGCAGCTTCGGCCCAAAAGCCCCCACAGATACGCAGTATTTT. Translation gives CASSFGPKAPTDTQYF.

The rearrangement uses TRBV5-5 and TRBJ1-1, with a tentative D call TRBD1 (5 bases). Trimming removed 5 bases at V and 1 base at J, with 12 bases between. Germline V gene data show CDR1 as SGHKS and CDR2 as YYEKEE (reference sequence). This CDR3 contains 14 residues. The CDR3 region has the DNA TGTGCCAGCAGATCTGAAAGGGGGAACACTGAAGCTTTCTTT. This gives the protein CASRSERGNTEAFF.

The sample holds a few counts of this clone. The genes are TRBV9 and TRBJ2-1; weak D call: TRBD2 (6 bases). The germline V and J ends were trimmed by 2 bases and 7 bases, with 10 bases remaining between them. CDR1 SGDLS and CDR2 YYNGEE come from the germline V gene. The CDR3 spans 13 residues. CDR3 amino acids: CASSVSSVNEQFF. Here the CDR3 DNA reads TGTGCCAGCAGCGTCTCTAGCGTAAATGAGCAGTTCTTC.

The chain uses TRBV6-6 and TRBJ1-2; tentatively, D is TRBD1 (6 bases). V lost 5 bases, J lost 6 bases, and 22 bases lay in between. Germline V lookup: CDR1 MNHNY, CDR2 SVGAGI (reference sequence). This CDR3 spans 16 amino acids. The DNA for the CDR3 is TGTGCCAGCAGTCCCCCGGGGGGAGGTAACAGGGATGGCTACACCTTC. Protein product: CASSPPGGGNRDGYTF.

This rearrangement joins TRBV5-6 to TRBJ2-1; tentatively, D is TRBD1 (6 bases). The CDR3 length is 15 residues. Per germline, CDR1 SGHDT and CDR2 YYEEEE. V was pared by 1 base and J by 7 bases, with 15 bases between. DNA of the CDR3: TGTGCCAGCAGCTTGACGGCAAATAGGGGGAATGAGCAGTTCTTC. Its protein is CASSLTANRGNEQFF. Filled out from reference TRBV5-6 and TRBJ2-1, the complete variable domain reads DAGVTQSPTHLIKTRGQQVTLRCSPKSGHDTVSWYQQALGQGPQFIFQYYEEEERQRGNFPDRFSGHQFPNYSSELNVNALLLGDSALYLCASSLTANRGNEQFFGPGTRLTVL.

The chain recombines TRBV20-1 with TRBJ1-2; 7 bases line up with TRBD1. Germline loops: CDR1 DFQATT, CDR2 SNEGSKA (reference sequence). The CDR3 is made up of 13 amino acids. After removal of 3 bases from V and 7 bases from J, the junction contained 8 bases not matched to a gene. The CDR3 DNA follows: TGCAGTGCTAGTGACAGGGTGATCGGTGGCTACACCTTC. Protein: CSASDRVIGGYTF.

The table lists this clone with a count of one. The chain has TRBV5-4 and TRBJ2-7, with 8 positions matching TRBD2. The CDR3 covers 17 residues. V gave up 4 bases and J gave up 0 bases; unmatched junction bases: 12. CDR1 and CDR2 (germline): SGHNT, YYREEE (reference sequence). CDR3 in DNA: TGTGCCAGCAGCGGGGGCGGGGAGCGGGGGATCTCCTACGAGCAGTACTTC. This codes for CASSGGGERGISYEQYF.

The chain combines TRBV5-5 with TRBJ1-2; tentatively, D is TRBD1 (5 bases). The CDR3 has 13 amino acids. Germline values: CDR1 SGHKS, CDR2 YYEKEE (reference sequence). V shed 2 bases and J shed 2 bases, with 7 bases lying between them. The CDR3 bases are TGTGCCAGCAGCTTTTCAGGGAACTATGGCTACACCTTC. Amino acids: CASSFSGNYGYTF.

This clone was seen a single time. The CDR3 protein is CASSARYPSSGNTIYF. CDR3 nucleotide sequence: TGCGCCAGCAGCGCAAGATATCCAAGCTCTGGAAACACCATATATTTT. V is TRBV4-3 and J is TRBJ1-3; no clear D. There are 16 residues in the CDR3. The V and J ends lost 5 bases and 0 bases respectively, with 14 bases between them. The germline CDR1 and CDR2 sequences are LGHNA and YSLEER.

The V call is TRBV15, the J call TRBJ1-1, with 10 bases fitting TRBD1. The CDR3 contains 15 residues. V gave up 4 bases and J gave up 3 bases; unmatched junction bases: 5. The V gene's germline CDR1 is LNHNV and CDR2 YYDKDF (reference sequence). This chain's CDR3 is CATSTDRGRDTEAFF. The CDR3 DNA reads as TGTGCCACCAGCACAGACAGGGGGCGAGACACTGAAGCTTTCTTT.

The chain combines TRBV27 with TRBJ2-5, with TRBD1 matching 7 bases. Germline trimming cut 6 bases from V and 2 bases from J; bases unmatched to any gene: 3. The CDR3 is 13 amino acids. Looked up from germline, CDR1 is MNHEY and CDR2 is SMNVEV (reference sequence). The CDR3 nucleotides are TGTGCCAGCAGAGTACAGGGGCAAGAGACCCAGTACTTC. Encoded protein: CASRVQGQETQYF.

The gene calls are TRBV9 and TRBJ1-5; D gene ambiguous. The CDR3 is 16 amino acids. Germline loops: CDR1 SGDLS, CDR2 YYNGEE. Trimming shortened V by 3 bases and J by 0 bases, and 13 bases separated the two germline ends. CDR3 in DNA: TGTGCCAGCAGCGCAGGACCCGGTTATAGCAATCAGCCCCAGCATTTT. Its protein is CASSAGPGYSNQPQHF.

This chain links TRBV5-8 with TRBJ1-3; no clear D gene. The CDR3 has 15 residues. V was pared by 4 bases and J by 0 bases, with 11 bases between. CDR1 and CDR2 from the germline V gene are SGHTS and YDEGEE. CDR3 sequence reads: CASSLGWISGNTIYF. The CDR3 DNA follows: TGTGCCAGCAGCCTGGGCTGGATCTCTGGAAACACCATATATTTT. Complete variable domain (other parts from reference TRBV5-8 and TRBJ1-3): EAGVTQSPTHLIKTRGQQATLRCSPISGHTSVYWYQQALGLGLQFLLWYDEGEERNRGNFPPRFSGRQFPNYSSELNVNALELEDSALYLCASSLGWISGNTIYFGEGSWLTVV.

This CDR3 is CASSQDESADRDILYEQYF. For the CDR3, the DNA is TGTGCCAGCAGCCAAGATGAATCCGCGGACCGGGACATCCTCTACGAGCAGTACTTC. V is TRBV3-1 (or the pseudogene TRBV3-2) and J is TRBJ2-7, with D maybe TRBD1 (6 bases). CDR1 is LGHDT and CDR2 is YNNKEL in the germline V gene (reference sequence). V dropped 0 bases and J dropped 3 bases, with 24 bases sitting between them. The CDR3 covers 19 residues.

The J gene is TRBJ1-2, the V gene TRBV20-1, with D possibly being TRBD1 (5 bases). This CDR3 has 13 amino acids. The germline V gene encodes CDR1 DFQATT and CDR2 SNEGSKA (reference sequence). Between the trimmed V and J ends, which lost 3 bases and 8 bases, there was a span of 16 bases. CDR3 coding DNA: TGCAGTGCTAGTCCCGACCCGGGGCTGGGCTACACCTTC. It translates to CSASPDPGLGYTF.

Here the CDR3 DNA reads TGTGCCAGCAGACCTGGGGAGAGGGATAGCAATCAGCCCCAGCATTTT. Residues: CASRPGERDSNQPQHF. The rearrangement links TRBV27 to TRBJ1-5; D gene uncertain. Germline values: CDR1 MNHEY, CDR2 SMNVEV (reference sequence). The CDR3 covers 16 residues. V lost 6 bases and J 0 bases, leaving 15 bases between the germline ends.

The chain combines TRBV28 with TRBJ1-6; D is unresolved. Germline V gene sequence: CDR1 MDHEN, CDR2 SYDVKM. The germline V and J ends were trimmed by 7 bases and 0 bases, with 7 bases remaining between them. The length of the CDR3 is 14 residues. The CDR3 here is CASTLGSYNSPLHF. The CDR3 coding sequence is TGTGCCAGCACCTTGGGCTCCTATAATTCACCCCTCCACTTT.

The V gene is TRBV5-4, the J gene TRBJ1-6; 7 bases are shared with TRBD1. The CDR3 contains 14 residues. J was trimmed by 9 bases and V by 4 bases; bases with no gene match: 7. CDR1 and CDR2 (germline): SGHNT, YYREEE (reference sequence). CDR3 loop: CASSREGAGSPLHF. The CDR3 DNA reads as TGTGCCAGCAGCCGCGAGGGGGCTGGTTCACCCCTCCACTTT.